Below are 14 T cell receptor beta chains sequenced from a single sample in a study of cytomegalovirus exposure and HLA in healthy donors. Primers for the PCR totalled 60 Vbeta and 13 Jbeta. The repertoire was sequenced with immunoSEQ multiplex PCR; TCRdb's copy has only in-frame clones and lacks some. The profile shows around 110,000 clones, 65% to 80% of them singletons. Sequences were obtained from PBMCs. The receptors stem from a woman between 50 and 59 years old in good health and CMV-seropositive.

The chain employs TRBV5-4 and TRBJ2-5; tentative D call: TRBD1 (6 bases). Deletions cut 4 bases from V and 4 bases from J, with 20 bases between. The V gene's germline CDR1 is SGHNT and CDR2 YYREEE (reference sequence). The CDR3 is 16 residues long. DNA of the CDR3: TGTGCCAGCAGCGCTACAGGGAAAGGATATCCAGAGACCCAGTACTTC. It is translated as CASSATGKGYPETQYF.

In this sample, this clone turned up many times. The J gene is TRBJ1-1, the V gene TRBV4-3; 7 bases are a match to TRBD1. Per the germline V gene, CDR1 is LGHNA and CDR2 is YSLEER. V lost 2 bases and J lost 8; bases outside the gene matches: 17. This CDR3 is 17 amino acids long. This CDR3 is CASSQSGRGLGGREAFF. For the CDR3, the DNA is TGCGCCAGCAGCCAAAGTGGAAGGGGGCTCGGGGGAAGGGAAGCTTTCTTT.

Concerning this clone itself: Different DNA sequences within this sample yield the same CDR3. The chain recombines TRBV6-5 with TRBJ2-7, with D possibly TRBD1 on 6 matching bases. Germline V gene lookup returns CDR1 MNHEY and CDR2 SVGAGI. Trimming took off 0 bases at V and 5 bases at J, with 11 bases between the two ends. The CDR3 runs 14 residues. For the CDR3, the DNA is TGTGCCAGCAGTTACTCTGGCAGGGGCAACGAGCAGTACTTC. Translating it yields CASSYSGRGNEQYF.

This clone was seen once. The chain combines TRBV29-1 with TRBJ2-3; 11 bases agree with TRBD1. V lost 4 bases, J lost 9 bases, and 9 bases stayed unmatched. This CDR3 contains 14 residues. Germline V gives CDR1 SQVTM, CDR2 ANQGSEA. The CDR3 DNA reads TGCAGCGTTGGGGGGGGGACAGGGGGTCGCACGCAGTATTTT. Residues: CSVGGGTGGRTQYF.

The chain uses TRBV12-5 and TRBJ2-3, with a weak D call TRBD1 (6 bases). Per germline, CDR1 LGHNT and CDR2 FRNRAP. Trimming shortened V by 5 bases and J by 0 bases, and 12 bases separated the two germline ends. This CDR3 has 15 residues. CDR3 protein: CASGPQGLSTDTQYF. CDR3 bases: TGTGCTAGTGGTCCTCAGGGGCTAAGCACAGATACGCAGTATTTT. The whole variable domain, remainder taken from reference TRBV12-5 and TRBJ2-3, is DARVTQTPRHKVTEMGQEVTMRCQPILGHNTVFWYRQTMMQGLELLAYFRNRAPLDDSGMPKDRFSAEMPDATLATLKIQPSEPRDSAVYFCASGPQGLSTDTQYFGPGTRLTVL.

The chain couples TRBV5-1 to TRBJ1-4; D might be TRBD1 (5 bases). The germline V gene has CDR1 SGHRS and CDR2 YFSETQ. CDR3 length: 15 amino acids. Trimming pared 0 bases from V and 7 bases from J, leaving 13 bases between. The CDR3 region is CASSLAPTATEKLFF. CDR3 nucleotides: TGCGCCAGCAGCTTGGCCCCGACAGCAACTGAAAAACTGTTTTTT.

This clone has just a few counts. The rearrangement links TRBV6-5 to TRBJ1-5; 7 bases align to TRBD1. Germline CDR1 and CDR2: MNHEY and SVGAGI. Trimming cost V 4 bases and J 5 bases; bases outside gene matches: 5. The CDR3 loop spans 14 amino acids. CDR3 sequence: CASSSQQGYQPQHF. In nucleotides, the CDR3 is TGTGCCAGCAGTTCCCAACAGGGGTATCAGCCCCAGCATTTT.

This rearrangement joins TRBV7-6 to TRBJ1-1; 8 bases fit TRBD1. The CDR3 is made up of 15 amino acids. V dropped 5 bases and J dropped 1; count of bases not matched to a gene: 6. The germline gives CDR1 SGHVS, CDR2 FNYEAQ. CDR3 DNA sequence: TGTGCCAGCAGCCCCCCCGGGACAGGGAACACTGAAGCTTTCTTT. Protein sequence: CASSPPGTGNTEAFF.

This sequence joins TRBV25-1 and TRBJ2-2; 11 bases line up with TRBD1. Per the germline V gene, CDR1 is MGHDK and CDR2 is SYGVNS. CDR3 size: 16 residues. After removal of 4 bases from V and 4 bases from J, the junction contained 5 bases not matched to a gene. This CDR3 reads CASSAPGTGGTGELFF. CDR3 sequence (DNA): TGTGCCAGCAGTGCCCCCGGGACAGGGGGCACCGGGGAGCTGTTTTTT.

V and J are TRBV10-2 and TRBJ1-1; D not resolved. Germline V gene data show CDR1 as WSHSY and CDR2 as SAAADI. The CDR3 runs to 18 residues. Trimming shortened V by 0 bases and J by 1 base, and 18 bases separated the two germline ends. CDR3 nucleotide sequence: TGCGCCAGCAGTGAGTCGACGAGACTGAGTACCCCGAACACTGAAGCTTTCTTT. Translation gives CASSESTRLSTPNTEAFF.

CDR3 DNA: TGTGCCAGCAGCTTAAATCGGGATGAAAAACTGTTTTTT. Protein: CASSLNRDEKLFF. The chain recombines TRBV7-6 with TRBJ1-4; D not certain. Trimming removed 2 bases at V and 6 bases at J, with 7 bases between. The CDR3 consists of 13 residues. CDR1 SGHVS and CDR2 FNYEAQ come from the germline V gene.

This clone has a handful of counts. The genes are TRBV6-5 and TRBJ1-4; D possibly corresponds to TRBD1 (6 bases). This CDR3 spans 15 amino acids. The germline V gene has CDR1 MNHEY and CDR2 SVGAGI. The V gene lost 4 bases and the J gene lost 5 bases, with 14 bases spanning the gap. CDR3 residues: CASSSVTGSNEKLFF. The CDR3 DNA reads as TGTGCCAGCAGTTCCGTCACAGGGAGCAATGAAAAACTGTTTTTT.

This rearrangement joins TRBV4-1 to TRBJ2-1, with D maybe TRBD2 (6 bases). Per the germline V gene, CDR1 is MGHRA and CDR2 is YSYEKL. V dropped 4 bases and J dropped 0 bases, with 13 bases sitting between them. The CDR3 extends over 16 amino acids. The CDR3 here is CASSPSGTLSYNEQFF. DNA of the CDR3: TGCGCCAGCAGCCCCTCCGGGACTCTCTCCTACAATGAGCAGTTCTTC.

A note on this clone: Other DNA sequences of this sample code for an identical CDR3. The V call is TRBV5-1, the J call TRBJ1-2; TRBD1 might be the D (6 bases). Looked up from germline, CDR1 is SGHRS and CDR2 is YFSETQ. The CDR3 loop spans 14 amino acids. Trimming removed 1 base from V and 0 bases from J, with 7 bases in between. CDR3 sequence (DNA): TGCGCCAGCAGCTTGACAGGGTCTAACTATGGCTACACCTTC. This encodes CASSLTGSNYGYTF. The entire variable domain, with the rest obtained from reference TRBV5-1 and TRBJ1-2, is as follows: KAGVTQTPRYLIKTRGQQVTLSCSPISGHRSVSWYQQTPGQGLQFLFEYFSETQRNKGNFPGRFSGRQFSNSRSEMNVSTLELGDSALYLCASSLTGSNYGYTFGSGTRLTVV.